The 17 T cell receptor beta chains reported below all come from one sample, sequenced in a study of T cell responses to AZD1222 COVID-19 vaccine. Method: immunoSEQ multiplex PCR; TCRdb's copy keeps in-frame clones and lacks some. The table records fewer than 55,000 clones, approximately 79% of them present only once. The sequenced sample was peripheral blood, obtained on day 0 of MenACWY control vaccination. The receptors were sampled from an adult in good health.

This chain links TRBV12-3 or TRBV12-4 with TRBJ1-2; D may be TRBD1 (6 bases). V shed 4 bases and J shed 4 bases, with 10 bases lying between them. This CDR3 has 13 residues. The CDR3 DNA follows: TGTGCCAGCAGTTCTGACAGGATCTATGGCTACACCTTC. It specifies CASSSDRIYGYTF.

This clone was detected only a few times. The chain is built from TRBV19 and TRBJ1-1; D might be TRBD1 (6 bases). Germline values: CDR1 LNHDA, CDR2 SQIVND (reference sequence). The CDR3 has 14 amino acids. Trimming removed 5 bases at V and 5 bases at J, with 15 bases between. The CDR3 bases are TGTGCCAGTAGTTTCACAGGGCTAGGGACTGAAGCTTTCTTT. Its protein product is CASSFTGLGTEAFF.

V usage is TRBV2 and J usage is TRBJ2-7; the D is unclear. Germline CDR1 and CDR2: SNHLY and FYNNEI. The CDR3 extends over 16 amino acids. The V end lost 7 bases, the J end lost 0 bases, and 19 bases lay between the germline ends. CDR3 sequence reads: CASTTRRNIFSYEQYF. In nucleotides, the CDR3 is TGTGCCAGCACAACGCGACGGAACATCTTCTCCTACGAGCAGTACTTC.

A word on this clone: This sample includes further DNA sequences coding for the same CDR3. The chain is built from TRBV3-1 (or the pseudogene TRBV3-2) and TRBJ2-1; the match to TRBD2 covers 11 bases. The germline CDR1 and CDR2 sequences are LGHDT and YNNKEL (reference sequence). This CDR3 is built from 15 residues. J was trimmed by 7 bases and V by 3 bases; bases with no gene match: 5. This CDR3 reads CASSQGLAVLNEQFF. The CDR3 coding sequence is TGTGCCAGCAGCCAGGGACTAGCGGTCTTAAATGAGCAGTTCTTC.

This clone has only a few counts. The genes are TRBV9 and TRBJ2-1, with a tentative D call TRBD2 (6 bases). The CDR3 runs 16 residues. CDR1 is SGDLS, CDR2 YYNGEE, per germline. V lost 4 bases to trimming and J lost 1 base, with 15 bases between them. The CDR3 DNA sequence: TGTGCCAGCAGCTCGGCCAGCGGGTGGTCCTACAATGAGCAGTTCTTC. Protein: CASSSASGWSYNEQFF.

The rearrangement uses TRBV19 and TRBJ2-3; 11 nucleotides line up with TRBD2. This CDR3 has 17 amino acids. J was trimmed by 2 bases and V by 5 bases; bases with no gene match: 9. Germline loops: CDR1 LNHDA, CDR2 SQIVND (reference sequence). The DNA of the CDR3 is TGTGCCAGTAGTGCCCGAGGACTAGCGGGCGACACAGATACGCAGTATTTT. Amino acids: CASSARGLAGDTDTQYF.

The J gene is TRBJ1-2, the V gene TRBV15, with D maybe TRBD1 (5 bases). The V and J ends lost 7 bases and 4 bases respectively, with 25 bases between them. Per germline, CDR1 LNHNV and CDR2 YYDKDF (reference sequence). This CDR3 spans 17 amino acids. The CDR3 sequence: CATTSNEVGEDAYGYTF. The CDR3 DNA reads TGTGCCACCACCTCTAACGAAGTAGGGGAAGACGCCTATGGCTACACCTTC.

The chain carries TRBV6-2 or TRBV6-3 and TRBJ1-2, with TRBD1 identical over 8 bases. This CDR3 contains 18 residues. Trimming removed 3 bases from V and 1 base from J; junction bases left unmatched: 13. Germline CDR1 is MNHEY and CDR2 is SVGEGT. In DNA form, the CDR3 reads TGTGCCAGCAGTTATTCCAGCGGATCAGGGGGCCTTAACTATGGCTACACCTTC. Its translation is CASSYSSGSGGLNYGYTF.

This sequence joins TRBV6-4 and TRBJ2-3; a weak D match, TRBD2 (6 bases). V dropped 6 bases and J dropped 5 bases, with 12 bases sitting between them. CDR1 MRHNA and CDR2 SNTAGT come from the germline V gene. The CDR3 consists of 13 residues. DNA of the CDR3: TGTGCCAGCAGCCCGGGAGCCGGAGATACGCAGTATTTT. It codes for CASSPGAGDTQYF.

This clone has just a few counts. The chain couples TRBV30 to TRBJ1-5; 9 bases line up with TRBD1. Germline loops: CDR1 GTSNPN, CDR2 SVGIG (reference sequence). The V gene end was trimmed by 1 base and the J gene end by 4 bases; junction bases not matched to a gene: 5. The CDR3 is 15 residues long. For the CDR3, the DNA is TGTGCCTGGAGTGGGGGACAGGGTGGAAATCAGCCCCAGCATTTT. Protein product: CAWSGGQGGNQPQHF. The variable domain in full, with the rest retrieved from reference TRBV30 and TRBJ1-5, is SQTIHQWPATLVQPVGSPLSLECTVEGTSNPNLYWYRQAAGRGLQLLFYSVGIGQISSEVPQNLSASRPQDRQFILSSKKLLLSDSGFYLCAWSGGQGGNQPQHFGDGTRLSIL.

The genes are TRBV7-2 and TRBJ1-2; 7 bases are shared with TRBD1. The germline gives CDR1 SGHTA, CDR2 FQGNSA. Trimming took 5 bases from V and 4 from J; bases not matched to a gene: 7. There are 14 residues in the CDR3. The CDR3 region has the DNA TGTGCCAGCAGCCAACCTAGGGGGCCCTATGGCTACACCTTC. Protein sequence: CASSQPRGPYGYTF.

The chain uses TRBV29-1 and TRBJ2-1, with a tentative D call TRBD1 (5 bases). Germline lookup yields CDR1 SQVTM and CDR2 ANQGSEA. Between the trimmed V and J ends, which lost 3 bases and 7 bases, there was a span of 10 bases. The CDR3 totals 12 residues. The CDR3 DNA sequence: TGCAGCGTTGATACAGGTTGGAATGAGCAGTTCTTC. This codes for CSVDTGWNEQFF.

J is TRBJ1-4 and V is TRBV9; a weak D match, TRBD1 (5 bases). Per germline, CDR1 SGDLS and CDR2 YYNGEE. The germline V and J ends were trimmed by 0 bases and 8 bases, with 23 bases remaining between them. This CDR3 is built from 18 residues. This chain's CDR3 is CASSVGLGLGGSEEKLFF. The DNA of the CDR3 is TGTGCCAGCAGCGTAGGATTGGGACTTGGAGGTTCGGAGGAAAAACTGTTTTTT.

CDR3 protein: CASSLRGTTDTQYF. The DNA for the CDR3 is TGCGCCAGCAGCTTGCGGGGGACCACAGATACGCAGTATTTT. This chain uses TRBV5-1 with TRBJ2-3; tentative D call: TRBD2 (6 bases). Germline CDR1 is SGHRS and CDR2 is YFSETQ. There are 14 residues in the CDR3. Trimming removed 1 base from V and 2 bases from J, with 8 bases in between. Looking up the rest from reference TRBV5-1 and TRBJ2-3 gives the full variable domain: KAGVTQTPRYLIKTRGQQVTLSCSPISGHRSVSWYQQTPGQGLQFLFEYFSETQRNKGNFPGRFSGRQFSNSRSEMNVSTLELGDSALYLCASSLRGTTDTQYFGPGTRLTVL.

The gene calls are TRBV21-1 and TRBJ2-3; TRBD1, the table's D call, lacks a check against the DNA. TRBV21-1 is a documented pseudogene. The CDR3 loop spans 17 amino acids. The CDR3 is CASSISGQGSGTDTQYF. The DNA of the CDR3 is TGTGCCAGCAGCATTTCGGGACAGGGGTCGGGCACAGATACGCAGTATTTT.

This sequence joins TRBV6-5 and TRBJ2-7; D tentatively fits TRBD1 or TRBD2 (5 bases each). CDR1 and CDR2 from the germline V gene are MNHEY and SVGAGI. The germline V and J ends were trimmed by 8 bases and 3 bases, with 11 bases remaining between them. The CDR3 length is 12 residues. The CDR3 DNA reads TGTGCCAGCTATGGGGGTAGCTACGAGCAGTACGTC. It codes for CASYGGSYEQYV.

The chain recombines TRBV20-1 with TRBJ2-3, with 9 bases fitting TRBD2. Germline CDR1 and CDR2: DFQATT and SNEGSKA (reference sequence). The CDR3 sequence is 11 residues long. CDR3 region: CAGGPKDTQYF. DNA for the CDR3: TGCGCGGGAGGGCCAAAAGATACGCAGTATTTT.